This T cell receptor (beta chain) was identified during a study of cytomegalovirus exposure and HLA in healthy donors. General study results and limits: Sequencing depth roughly uniform across donors was assumed in presence/absence analyses.

Concerning this clone: Its target is not known.

The PCR had 60 Vbeta and 13 Jbeta primers. Using immunoSEQ multiplex PCR, the repertoire was profiled, and TCRdb retains in-frame clones only, with some absent. The sample consists of roughly 120,000 clones, 80% to 85% of them appearing once. The CDR3 contains 15 residues. Unmatched junction bases numbered 4, after V lost 6 bases and J lost 0 bases. Germline CDR1 SNHLY, CDR2 FYNNEI. This TCR was sampled from a woman in her twenties or thirties in good health and CMV-seronegative. The sample was PBMCs. The chain is built from TRBV2 and TRBJ2-3; 9 bases fit TRBD2. CDR3 region: CASSGLATSTDTQYF. CDR3 nucleotides: TGTGCCAGCAGCGGACTAGCGACTAGCACAGATACGCAGTATTTT.